This T cell receptor beta chain derives from a study of neoadjuvant anti-PD-1 for oral cavity cancer. On the study more broadly: Around day 43, patients without progression received a fourth nivolumab dose before surgery.

Regarding the study as a whole: Treg/Th17 ratio rose with pretreatment blood and fell with post-treatment tumor TCRbeta clonality. Post-nivolumab, blood T cell clonality was significantly elevated in non-responders.

For this clone: Its matching antigen is unknown.

The CDR3 has 14 residues. V lost 4 bases, J lost 2 bases, and 5 bases stayed unmatched. In germline, CDR1 is SGHNT, CDR2 YYREEE (reference sequence). Assay used: immunoSEQ multiplex PCR; TCRdb lists only in-frame clones, some missing. Of some 15,000 clones in the sample, around 64% were seen once. Sample: PBMCs, taken before nivolumab (anti-PD-1) treatment. The clonotype comes from a person aged 40 to 85 with oral cavity squamous cell carcinoma. This chain joins TRBV5-4 and TRBJ2-7; TRBD2 aligns across 8 bases. The CDR3 region is CASSKTGLAYEQYF. The DNA for the CDR3 is TGTGCCAGCAGCAAAACGGGACTAGCCTACGAGCAGTACTTC.